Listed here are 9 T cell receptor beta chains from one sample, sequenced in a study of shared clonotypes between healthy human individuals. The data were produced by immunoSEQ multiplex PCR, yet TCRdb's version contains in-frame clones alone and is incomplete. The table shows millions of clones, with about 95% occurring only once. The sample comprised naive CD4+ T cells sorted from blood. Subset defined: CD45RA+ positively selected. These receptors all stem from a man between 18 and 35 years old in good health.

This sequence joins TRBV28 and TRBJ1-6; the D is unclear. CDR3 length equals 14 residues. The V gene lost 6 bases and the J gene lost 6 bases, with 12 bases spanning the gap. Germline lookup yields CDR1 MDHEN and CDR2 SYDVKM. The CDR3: CASRYQVSNSPLHF. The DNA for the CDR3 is TGTGCCAGCAGGTACCAGGTTTCTAATTCACCCCTCCACTTT.

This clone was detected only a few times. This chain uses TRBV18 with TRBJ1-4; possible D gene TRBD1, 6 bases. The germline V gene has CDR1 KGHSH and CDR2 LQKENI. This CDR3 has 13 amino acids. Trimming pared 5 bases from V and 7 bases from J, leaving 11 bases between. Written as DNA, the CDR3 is TGTGCCAGCTCATACAGGGAGGGTGAAAAACTGTTTTTT. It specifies CASSYREGEKLFF.

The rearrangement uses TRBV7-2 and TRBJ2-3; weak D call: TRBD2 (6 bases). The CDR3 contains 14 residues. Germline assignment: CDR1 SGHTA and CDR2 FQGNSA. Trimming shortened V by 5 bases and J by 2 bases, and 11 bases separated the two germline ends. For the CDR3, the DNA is TGTGCCAGCAGCCGGGAGCGACCCACAGATACGCAGTATTTT. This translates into CASSRERPTDTQYF.

The CDR3 nucleotides read TGTGCCAGCAGTTTATGGGTGAGAAATAAAGACACCGGGGAGCTGTTTTTT. Its protein is CASSLWVRNKDTGELFF. V usage is TRBV28 and J usage is TRBJ2-2; D unresolved. This CDR3 has 17 residues. V shed 0 bases and J shed 3 bases, with 14 bases lying between them. Germline CDR1 is MDHEN and CDR2 is SYDVKM.

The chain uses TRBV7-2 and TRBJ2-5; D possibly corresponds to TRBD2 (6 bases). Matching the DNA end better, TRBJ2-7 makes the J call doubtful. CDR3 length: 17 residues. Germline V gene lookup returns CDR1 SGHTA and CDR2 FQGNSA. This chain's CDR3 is CASSLAYRQGGLYEQYF. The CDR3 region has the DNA TGTGCCAGCAGCTTAGCTTACAGGCAGGGAGGACTCTACGAGCAGTACTTC.

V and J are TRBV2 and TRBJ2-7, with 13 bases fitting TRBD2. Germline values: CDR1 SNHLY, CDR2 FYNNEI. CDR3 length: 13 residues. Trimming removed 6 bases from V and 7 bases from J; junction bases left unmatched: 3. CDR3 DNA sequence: TGTGCCAGCAGAGGGACTAGCGGGGTGGAGCAGTACTTC. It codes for CASRGTSGVEQYF.

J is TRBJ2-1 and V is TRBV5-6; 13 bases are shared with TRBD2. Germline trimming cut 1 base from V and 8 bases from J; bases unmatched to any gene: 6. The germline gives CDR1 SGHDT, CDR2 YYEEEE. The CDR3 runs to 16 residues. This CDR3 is CASSLIRTSGSDEQFF. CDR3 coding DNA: TGTGCCAGCAGCTTGATCCGGACTAGCGGGAGTGATGAGCAGTTCTTC. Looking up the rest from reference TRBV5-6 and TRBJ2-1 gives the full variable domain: DAGVTQSPTHLIKTRGQQVTLRCSPKSGHDTVSWYQQALGQGPQFIFQYYEEEERQRGNFPDRFSGHQFPNYSSELNVNALLLGDSALYLCASSLIRTSGSDEQFFGPGTRLTVL.

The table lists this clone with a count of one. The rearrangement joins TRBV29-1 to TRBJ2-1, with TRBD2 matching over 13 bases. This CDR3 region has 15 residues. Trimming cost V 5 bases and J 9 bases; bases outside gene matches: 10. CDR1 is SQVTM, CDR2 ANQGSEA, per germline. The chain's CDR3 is CSVQVGTSGNSEQFF. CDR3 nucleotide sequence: TGCAGCGTTCAGGTCGGGACTAGCGGGAACAGTGAGCAGTTCTTC.

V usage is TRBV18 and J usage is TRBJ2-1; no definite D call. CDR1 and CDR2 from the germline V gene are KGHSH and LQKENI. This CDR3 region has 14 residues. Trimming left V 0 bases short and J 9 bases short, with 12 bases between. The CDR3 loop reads CASSPPVSAREQFF. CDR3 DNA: TGTGCCAGCTCACCACCGGTTTCAGCGCGTGAGCAGTTCTTC. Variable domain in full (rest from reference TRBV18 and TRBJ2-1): NAGVMQNPRHLVRRRGQEARLRCSPMKGHSHVYWYRQLPEEGLKFMVYLQKENIIDESGMPKERFSAEFPKEGPSILRIQQVVRGDSAAYFCASSPPVSAREQFFGPGTRLTVL.